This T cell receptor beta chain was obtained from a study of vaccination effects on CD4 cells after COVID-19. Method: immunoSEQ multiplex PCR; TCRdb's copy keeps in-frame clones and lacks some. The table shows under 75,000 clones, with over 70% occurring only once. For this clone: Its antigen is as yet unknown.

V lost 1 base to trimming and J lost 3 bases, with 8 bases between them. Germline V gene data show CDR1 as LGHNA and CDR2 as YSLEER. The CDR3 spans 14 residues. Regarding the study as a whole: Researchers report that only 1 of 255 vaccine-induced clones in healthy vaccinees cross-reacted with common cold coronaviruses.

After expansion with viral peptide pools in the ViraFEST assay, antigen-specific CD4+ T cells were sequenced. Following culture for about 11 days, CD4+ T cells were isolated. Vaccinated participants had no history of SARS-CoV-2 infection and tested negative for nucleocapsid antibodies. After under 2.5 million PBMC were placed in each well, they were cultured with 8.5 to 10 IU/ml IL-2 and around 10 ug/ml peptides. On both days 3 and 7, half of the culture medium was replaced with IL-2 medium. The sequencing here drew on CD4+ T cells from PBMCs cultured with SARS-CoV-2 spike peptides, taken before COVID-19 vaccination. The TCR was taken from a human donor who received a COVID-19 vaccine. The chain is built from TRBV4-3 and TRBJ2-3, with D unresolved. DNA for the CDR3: TGCGCCAGCAGCCAAGCGTTTAGAACAGATACGCAGTATTTT. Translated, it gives CASSQAFRTDTQYF.